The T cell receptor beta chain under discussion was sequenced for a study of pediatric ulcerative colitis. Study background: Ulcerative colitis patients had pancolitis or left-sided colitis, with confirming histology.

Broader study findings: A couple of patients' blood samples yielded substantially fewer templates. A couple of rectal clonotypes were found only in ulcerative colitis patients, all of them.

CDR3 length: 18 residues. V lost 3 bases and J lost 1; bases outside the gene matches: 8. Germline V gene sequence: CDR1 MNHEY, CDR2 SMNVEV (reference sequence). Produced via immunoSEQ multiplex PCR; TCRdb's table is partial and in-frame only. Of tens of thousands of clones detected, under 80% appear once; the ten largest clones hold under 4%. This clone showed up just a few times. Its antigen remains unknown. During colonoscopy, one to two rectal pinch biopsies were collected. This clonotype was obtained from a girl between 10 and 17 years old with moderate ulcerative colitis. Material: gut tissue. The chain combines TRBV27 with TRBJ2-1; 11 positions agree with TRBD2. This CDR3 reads CASSLLSGGAGSYNEQFF. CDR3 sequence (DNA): TGTGCCAGCAGTTTGCTTAGCGGGGGGGCCGGTTCCTACAATGAGCAGTTCTTC.